This TCR beta chain was recovered during a study of blood T cell repertoires in COVID-19. About the research overall: PBMCs, B-cell-depleted T cells, or T cells provided the cDNA or gDNA that made up the material.

This CDR3 has 14 amino acids. V lost 6 bases, J lost 4 bases, and 15 bases lay in between. In germline, CDR1 is MNHEY, CDR2 SVGEGT. Per the study methods: Estimates of nucleated cell counts were drawn from the amplification of reference gene primers. Profiling relied on immunoSEQ multiplex PCR, and the TCRdb table lists in-frame clones only, not all of them. That table furnishes V, J and clone size, whereas the DNA furnished D and trimming. The table shows about 250,000 clones, with more than 70% occurring only once. This chain connects TRBV6-2 or TRBV6-3 to TRBJ1-1; D is possibly TRBD1 (5 bases). This receptor was identified in a woman aged 25 to 39 with COVID-19, enrolled during active disease. The sequenced material came from peripheral blood. The CDR3, as DNA: TGTGCCAGCAGCCCTGGGGGGAGGGGCACTGAAGCTTTCTTT. Its translation is CASSPGGRGTEAFF.